These 3 T cell receptor beta chains came from one sample sequenced in a study of PD-L1 blockade in urothelial cancer. As for time point: pretreatment peripheral blood. Produced via immunoSEQ multiplex PCR; TCRdb's table is partial and in-frame only. This table holds 72,000 or so clones, approximately 86% found once. Source: PBMCs, taken around atezolizumab (anti-PD-L1) treatment. Receptors originate from a man aged 60 to 75 with urothelial cancer.

The V gene is TRBV7-6, the J gene TRBJ1-5; weak D call: TRBD1 (5 bases). V was shortened by 5 bases and J by 2 bases, with 10 bases between the two germline ends. The CDR3 has 14 residues. Germline V gene data show CDR1 as SGHVS and CDR2 as FNYEAQ. The CDR3 region is CASSRWGGNQPQHF. Here the CDR3 DNA reads TGTGCCAGCAGCCGATGGGGGGGCAATCAGCCCCAGCATTTT.

The gene calls are TRBV6-5 and TRBJ2-5, with D perhaps TRBD1 (5 bases). Trimming removed 5 bases from V and 7 bases from J, with 11 bases in between. CDR3 length: 12 residues. Germline V gives CDR1 MNHEY, CDR2 SVGAGI. Here the CDR3 DNA reads TGTGCCAGCAGTCTGGGTCAGGGGACCCAGTACTTC. The encoded protein is CASSLGQGTQYF.

This clone occurred once. The genes are TRBV6-6 and TRBJ2-5, with 11 bases lining up with TRBD2. This CDR3 has 16 residues. Germline lookup yields CDR1 MNHNY and CDR2 SVGAGI (reference sequence). V shed 2 bases, J shed 2 bases, and the junction held 4 bases outside the gene matches. CDR3 nucleotide sequence: TGTGCCAGCAGTTACGGTCCTAGCGGGGGGCAAGAGACCCAGTACTTC. This codes for CASSYGPSGGQETQYF.